This T cell receptor (beta chain) came from a study of blood T cells in healthy people across ages. As regards this clonotype: Antigen specificity is unknown.

Trimming shortened V by 4 bases and J by 0 bases, and 4 bases separated the two germline ends. The CDR3 runs to 14 residues. CDR1 and CDR2 from the germline V gene are MRHNA and SNTAGT. It was with a sample-barcoded 5' primer and a J-beta primer mix that a second PCR of roughly 7 to 12 cycles was run. Tagging of each cDNA molecule was performed by a template-switch adaptor with 12 random nucleotides. Via MiXCR, TCRdb re-called the 5' RACE reads, giving one row per CDR3 protein. The sample consists of about 600,000 distinct CDR3 sequences, more than 45% of them appearing once. Broader study findings: The study regarded diversity estimates from one million T cells as underestimates. Naive and antigen-experienced cells could not be conclusively compared, given unsorted PBMCs.

The source material was blood. The rearrangement links TRBV6-4 to TRBJ2-6; D gene uncertain. The TCR sequence derives from a man of 80 years or more in good health. CDR3 nucleotide sequence: TGTGCCAGCAGTGTGAGCTCTGGGGCCAACGTCCTGACTTTC. Translating gives CASSVSSGANVLTF.